This T cell receptor beta chain was found in a study of patients and donors after allogeneic stem cell transplantation. TCRdb ran MiXCR on the RT-PCR reads and lists one entry per CDR3 protein. Of 200,000 to 250,000 distinct CDR3 sequences listed, less than 15% are singletons. This CDR3 is built from 15 residues. CDR1 and CDR2 (germline): LNHDA, SQIVND (reference sequence). V was pared by 5 bases and J by 3 bases, with 8 bases of the junction left unmatched. This receptor was obtained from a human donor who was either an allogeneic HSCT recipient or a stem cell or donor lymphocyte infusion donor (not recorded which). It is not recorded whose cells these are; they may come from a transplant donor. The chain is built from TRBV19 and TRBJ2-3, with TRBD2 matching 7 bases. Sequencing used blood, either unsorted or a sorted T cell fraction (not recorded which). In DNA, the CDR3 is TGTGCCAGTAGTCAGGGCGGGAGCGCGACAGATACGCAGTATTTT. Translated: CASSQGGSATDTQYF.